This TCR beta chain is from a study of T cell responses to AZD1222 COVID-19 vaccine. The CDR3 extends over 14 amino acids. Trimming removed 5 bases from V and 4 bases from J; junction bases left unmatched: 6. Germline-derived CDR1 and CDR2 are SGHNT and YYREEE (reference sequence). Study conclusions and caveats: It should be noted that donors were predominantly white British and more often female, and clonal diversity was possibly underestimated. AZD1222 recipients seropositive at baseline numbered only six or seven. Nearly half of spike-specific TCRs reportedly target unmutated variant regions.

The assay was immunoSEQ multiplex PCR, and TCRdb's table has in-frame clones only and misses some. Among around 110,000 clones listed, around nine tenths were seen once. Samples with a second dose at about 4 or about 12 weeks were pooled together. With regard to this clone: What it binds is not known.

Sequencing used peripheral blood, obtained 28 days after the second AZD1222 dose. V and J are TRBV5-4 and TRBJ1-2; the match to TRBD1 covers 9 bases. This clonotype originated in an adult who received the AZD1222 COVID-19 vaccine. CDR3 amino acids: CASSLQGAGYGYTF. The CDR3 nucleotides are TGTGCCAGCAGTTTACAGGGGGCAGGCTATGGCTACACCTTC.